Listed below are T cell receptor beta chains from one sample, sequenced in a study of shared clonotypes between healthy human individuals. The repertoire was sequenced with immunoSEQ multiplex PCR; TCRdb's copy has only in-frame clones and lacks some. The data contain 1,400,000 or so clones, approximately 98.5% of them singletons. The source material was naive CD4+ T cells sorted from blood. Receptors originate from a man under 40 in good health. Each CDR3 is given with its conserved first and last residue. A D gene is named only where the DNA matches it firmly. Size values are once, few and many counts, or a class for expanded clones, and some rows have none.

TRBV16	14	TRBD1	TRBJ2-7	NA	TGTGCCAGCAGCCCACGGGACAGTCCTTACGAGCAGTACTTC	CASSPRDSPYEQYF
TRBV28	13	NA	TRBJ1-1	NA	TGTGCCAGCCAGACGGGCAGGGGAGATGAAGCTTTCTTT	CASQTGRGDEAFF
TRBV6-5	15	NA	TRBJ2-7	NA	TGTGCCAGCAGTTACTCGAGGCTGGTCTCCTACGAGCAGTACTTC	CASSYSRLVSYEQYF
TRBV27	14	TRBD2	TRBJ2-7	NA	TGTGCCAGCAGATCACTGCCAGGGAGGGACGAGCAGTACTTC	CASRSLPGRDEQYF
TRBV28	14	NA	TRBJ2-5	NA	TGTGCCAGCGACGGGGGTGGGGTTGGAGAGACCCAGTACTTC	CASDGGGVGETQYF
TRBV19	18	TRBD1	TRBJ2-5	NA	TGTGCCAGCACTCCAAGAGGGGGGTCAGGGGGCCCCCAAGAGACCCAGTACTTC	CASTPRGGSGGPQETQYF
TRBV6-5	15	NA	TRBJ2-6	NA	TGTGCCAGCAGTTACGGCGGCTCTGGGGCCAACGTCCTGACTTTC	CASSYGGSGANVLTF
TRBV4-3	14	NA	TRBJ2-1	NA	TGCGCCAGCAGCCAAGCCGGGAGAGGCGGGGAGCAGTTCTTC	CASSQAGRGGEQFF
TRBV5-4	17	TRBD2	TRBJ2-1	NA	TGTGCCAGCAGCTCCCGTCTGACGGGAGGGTCCTACAATGAGCAGTTCTTC	CASSSRLTGGSYNEQFF
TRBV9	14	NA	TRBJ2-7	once	TGTGCCAGCAGCGTGGCGGGGATCGGCTACGAGCAGTACTTC	CASSVAGIGYEQYF
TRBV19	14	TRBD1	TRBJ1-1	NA	TGTGCCAGTAGTACCGGGACAGGGAGGACTGAAGCTTTCTTT	CASSTGTGRTEAFF
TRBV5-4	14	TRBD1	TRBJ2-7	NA	TGTGCCAGCAGCTCGGGACAGGGTCCCTACGAGCAGTACTTC	CASSSGQGPYEQYF
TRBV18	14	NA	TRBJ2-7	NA	TGTGCCAGCTCACCATGGGCCAGGGGCCACGAGCAGTACTTC	CASSPWARGHEQYF
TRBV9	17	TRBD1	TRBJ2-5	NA	TGTGCCAGCAGCGTAGATCCAGGGGGTGGTCTAAGAGAGACCCAGTACTTC	CASSVDPGGGLRETQYF
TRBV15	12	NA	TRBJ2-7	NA	TGTGCCACCAGCGCAGGGGCCTACGAGCAGTACTTC	CATSAGAYEQYF
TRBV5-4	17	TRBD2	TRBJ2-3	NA	TGTGCCAGCAGCTTGCCGGTAGGGGCGGGAGCTACAGATACGCAGTATTTT	CASSLPVGAGATDTQYF